This section outlines one TCR beta chain sequence together with its context. No antigen is known for it. It has no much larger one-base neighbor in the sample; base qualities were not kept. In light of the paper, this sample's time point label describes: pretreatment peripheral blood. The cohort included 25 to 35 patients with locally advanced or metastatic urothelial carcinoma who were treated at Memorial Sloan Kettering on a trial protocol. Peripheral blood mononuclear cells were collected pretreatment and during treatment, with between 1 and 8 total time points obtained per patient. The Qiagen DNeasy Blood extraction kit was used to purify genomic DNA from total PBMCs and tumor samples. PBMCs were collected pretreatment and during treatment, and were isolated and stored as previously described. Synthetic TCR analog templates were spiked into each PCR so that absolute template abundance could be estimated from read counts. The immunoSEQ assay was used to amplify TCRbeta CDR3 regions from genomic DNA with bias-controlled V and J gene primers. Sequencing of rearranged TCRbeta segments was performed at approximately 20X coverage. The paper's data handling went like this. Sequencing errors were corrected by clustering and CDR3s were annotated against IMGT to assign V, D and J genes. Only productive TCRbeta rearrangements were used in downstream analyses, excluding out-of-frame or stop-codon sequences. To compute clonality, Shannon entropy was normalized by the log of the number of unique productive sequences and then subtracted from one. Clones differing between time points or between blood and tumor were identified by Fisher's exact test with Benjamini-Hochberg correction at adjusted p below 0.01. What TCRdb holds here is the immuneACCESS table cut down to in-frame rearrangements. Part of the clones is not present; checked against another copy, under half of the missing clones reflect an unresolved V gene, and the others are unexplained. Clonal size and the V and J genes are those of that table, whereas D and trimming came from the DNA. This sample is represented by approximately 67,000 clones; roughly 86% of them were singletons. In total, the top ten clones hold about 16% of the sample.

The data are from a study of PD-L1 blockade in urothelial cancer (dated by TCRdb to the late 2010s). Study-wide context: All patients started therapy around 2014 and received atezolizumab 1,200 mg intravenously every 3 weeks. About 85% of the roughly 29 patients were males with bladder-origin urothelial cancer, and 18 of 29 reported a prior smoking history. Patients had an ECOG performance status of 0 or 1 and had received between 0 and 3 prior chemotherapy regimens. Blood samples were analyzed 3 weeks after the start of treatment (second dose) and 6 weeks after the start of treatment. Blood samples gave median yields of around 150,000 T cells and 80,000 or so unique TCRs, along with a median clonality of 0.080. The study was an exploratory multi-omic analysis of somatic, immune and clinical correlates of response to PD-L1 blockade with atezolizumab in urothelial cancer. TCR sequencing covered pretreatment tumor samples and matched, serially collected peripheral blood taken before and after atezolizumab treatment. Durable clinical benefit was defined as a progression-free survival longer than 6 months, and TCR features were additionally tested against progression-free survival and overall survival. In the same patients who had TCR sequencing, pretreatment tumors also underwent whole exome sequencing and RNA sequencing. Durable clinical benefit was achieved by nine patients and was not achieved by 20 patients. Just over 28 patients had pretreatment blood TCR-seq, around 24 had at least one posttreatment blood collection, and around 24 had tumor TCR-seq. Beyond this particular receptor, the publication reports: Improved progression-free and overall survival was found to be associated with pretreatment peripheral blood TCR clonality below the median. Greater expansion of tumor-associated TCR clones in peripheral blood 3 weeks after the start of treatment was observed in patients with durable benefit (n of about 20, p = 0.022). Because the sample size was small (n of about 27) and many exploratory analyses were performed, the results are intended to be hypothesis-generating.

The sequences come from PBMCs, collected around atezolizumab (anti-PD-L1) treatment. The TCR was taken from a man in his 60s with urothelial cancer.

The DNA is TGTGCCAGCAGCCCCCGGACAGGGGGCCCACCCTACGAGCAGTACTTC. Its protein product is CASSPRTGGPPYEQYF. The receptor chain draws on TRBV7-9 and TRBJ2-7; 11 bases in the junction line up with TRBD1. The CDR1 and CDR2 encoded by the germline V gene (reference sequence) are SEHNR and FQNEAQ. The CDR3 sequence holds 16 residues, the cysteine and phenylalanine included. Left in the record is the CDR3 DNA by itself, 48 bases read in frame from the first base. For this chain, trimming is 5 bases at the V end and 2 bases at the J end, and the number of junction bases without a gene match is 8.